The 23 T cell receptor beta chains reported below all come from one sample, sequenced in a study of regulatory T cells in long-lasting Graves disease. Stated time point: newly diagnosed GD, antithyroid drugs for less than 3 months. PBMCs were the source of the RNA used for TCR sequencing. Through Arm-PCR of CDR3 regions and iRepertoire HTBI primers, TCR beta libraries were built. TCRdb itself ran the multiplex PCR reads through MiXCR, one entry per CDR3 protein. The sample lists 410,000 or so distinct CDR3 sequences; 14% to 15% were seen once. The same data also contributed to another study, on T cells in Graves' hyperthyroidism and ophthalmopathy.

Sequenced material: peripheral blood mononuclear cells (PBMCs), taken at new diagnosis, from a patient treated with antithyroid drugs. These receptors were taken from a woman aged 25 to 45 with Graves disease.

Many counts were recorded for this clonotype. CDR3 sequence: CSARDNAGRANAGELFF. The CDR3 DNA sequence: TGCAGTGCTAGGGACAATGCCGGGAGGGCCAATGCCGGGGAGCTGTTTTTT. V and J are TRBV20-1 and TRBJ2-2; 8 bases line up with TRBD2. The CDR3 is 17 residues long. With V trimmed by 3 bases and J by 6 bases, 15 bases remained unmatched. CDR1 is DFQATT, CDR2 SNEGSKA, per germline (reference sequence).

Remarks on this clonotype: This likely stems from a read error, as it lies one base from a far larger clone. For the CDR3, the DNA is TGTGCCAGCAGTTTTGTACTATCGGATTCCTACAATGAGCAGTACTTC. Protein product: CASSFVLSDSYNEQYF. The V and J genes are TRBV12-3 or TRBV12-4 and TRBJ2-7; no clear D. The CDR3 loop spans 16 amino acids. V shed 3 bases and J shed 7 bases, with 22 bases lying between them.

This clonotype occurred many times. This chain links TRBV29-1 with TRBJ2-7; 13 positions match TRBD2. The CDR3 loop spans 14 amino acids. The ends lost 4 bases at V and 0 bases at J; junction bases unmatched: 0. The germline V gene has CDR1 SQVTM and CDR2 ANQGSEA. The CDR3 nucleotides read TGCAGCGTTGGGACTAGCGGGAGCTCCTACGAGCAGTACTTC. Translating it yields CSVGTSGSSYEQYF.

The rearrangement links TRBV5-1 to TRBJ2-2, with 10 bases matching TRBD2. Germline CDR1 SGHRS, CDR2 YFSETQ. V shed 2 bases, J shed 5 bases, and the junction held 18 bases outside the gene matches. This CDR3 has 20 amino acids. Here the CDR3 reads CASSFLLAGAGSGGTGELFF. DNA for the CDR3: TGCGCCAGCAGCTTCCTCCTAGCGGGAGCCGGGTCGGGAGGGACCGGGGAGCTGTTTTTT.

This clonotype was observed a few times. The chain is built from TRBV15 and TRBJ1-4; D is possibly TRBD1 (6 bases). Deletions cut 5 bases from V and 0 bases from J, with 34 bases between. CDR1 and CDR2 from the germline V gene are LNHNV and YYDKDF (reference sequence). The CDR3 totals 23 residues. The CDR3 DNA reads as TGTGCCACCAGCCCAACCCAAAGGAGGCCGCCCGGGGGCGAGCACCCAACTAATGAAAAACTGTTTTTT. Amino acid sequence: CATSPTQRRPPGGEHPTNEKLFF. Full variable domain (rest looked up from reference TRBV15 and TRBJ1-4): DAMVIQNPRYQVTQFGKPVTLSCSQTLNHNVMYWYQQKSSQAPKLLFHYYDKDFNNEADTPDNFQSRRPNTSFCFLDIRSPGLGDTAMYLCATSPTQRRPPGGEHPTNEKLFFGSGTQLSVL.

In its sample, this clonotype was seen a few times. The chain employs TRBV20-1 and TRBJ2-1, with TRBD2 as a possible D gene (7 bases). CDR1 DFQATT and CDR2 SNEGSKA come from the germline V gene (reference sequence). The CDR3 has 11 amino acids. The V and J ends lost 6 bases and 12 bases respectively, with 15 bases between them. This CDR3 is CSAPLGGGQFF. In DNA form, the CDR3 reads TGCAGTGCGCCCCTGGGAGGGGGGCAGTTCTTC.

The chain has TRBV4-1 and TRBJ2-1; weak D call: TRBD1 (6 bases). The V end lost 0 bases, the J end lost 9 bases, and 24 bases lay between the germline ends. Germline V gene data show CDR1 as MGHRA and CDR2 as YSYEKL. The CDR3 runs 18 residues. CDR3 loop: CASSQDGQGISVGGEQFF. The DNA of the CDR3 is TGCGCCAGCAGCCAAGATGGGCAGGGGATATCGGTAGGTGGTGAGCAGTTCTTC.

This clonotype was recorded many times. V usage is TRBV2 and J usage is TRBJ2-1; 9 bases are shared with TRBD2. Germline lookup yields CDR1 SNHLY and CDR2 FYNNEI. V was pared by 4 bases and J by 14 bases, with 24 bases of the junction left unmatched. The CDR3 is 18 residues long. CDR3 amino acids: CASSGNPLGGVAGVIEFF. The DNA of the CDR3 is TGTGCCAGCAGTGGAAACCCCCTGGGGGGAGTAGCGGGAGTCATTGAGTTCTTC.

This clonotype was recorded many times. The V call is TRBV5-1, the J call TRBJ2-7; 7 bases map to TRBD2. Germline V gene sequence: CDR1 SGHRS, CDR2 YFSETQ. Losses at the gene ends were 0 bases for V and 0 bases for J; bases not matched to a gene: 6. The CDR3 has 16 residues. The CDR3 reads CASSLGGLPTSYEQYF. CDR3 DNA: TGCGCCAGCAGCTTGGGGGGACTACCGACCTCCTACGAGCAGTACTTC.

The chain is built from TRBV6-2 or TRBV6-3 and TRBJ2-3; 12 bases are shared with TRBD2. Germline-derived CDR1 and CDR2 are MNHEY and SVGEGT. This CDR3 is built from 16 residues. The trim removed 5 bases at V and 4 bases at J, leaving 7 bases unmatched. As DNA, the CDR3 is TGTGCCAGCAGTAGAGGACTAGCGGGAAACCCAGATACGCAGTATTTT. Its protein is CASSRGLAGNPDTQYF.

In this sample, this clonotype turned up many times. This chain uses TRBV10-1 with TRBJ2-1; TRBD2 aligns across 7 bases. Germline-derived CDR1 and CDR2 are WNHNN and SYGVQD (reference sequence). The CDR3 has 15 amino acids. V dropped 0 bases and J dropped 5; count of bases not matched to a gene: 4. CDR3 bases: TGCGCCAGCAGTGAGTCGTCTAGCGGAAACAATGAGCAGTTCTTC. It encodes CASSESSSGNNEQFF.

The rearrangement links TRBV6-1 to TRBJ1-2, with D uncertain. The CDR3 spans 14 residues. The V gene's germline CDR1 is MNHNS and CDR2 SASEGT. Trimming took 8 bases from V and 6 from J, leaving 19 bases between them. The CDR3 region is CASQQSLRLDGYTF. DNA of the CDR3: TGTGCCAGCCAGCAGAGCCTTAGACTGGATGGCTACACCTTC.

The chain links TRBV19 to TRBJ2-7; TRBD1 matches at 7 bases. The J segment lost 7 bases and the V segment lost 5 bases, leaving 14 bases of the junction unmatched. Germline V lookup: CDR1 LNHDA, CDR2 SQIVND (reference sequence). CDR3 length: 15 amino acids. CDR3 sequence (DNA): TGTGCCAGTAGTTATCGACAGGGCATCGAAGGAGAGCAGTACTTC. Encoded protein: CASSYRQGIEGEQYF.

The rearrangement joins TRBV28 to TRBJ2-2; 7 bases map to TRBD1. The CDR3 length is 15 residues. CDR1 is MDHEN and CDR2 is SYDVKM in the germline V gene. Losses at the gene ends were 5 bases for V and 6 bases for J; bases not matched to a gene: 9. The CDR3 DNA reads as TGTGCCAGCAGTCCACCGACAGGGCGGTCCGGGGAGCTGTTTTTT. Translating gives CASSPPTGRSGELFF.

The chain recombines TRBV6-1 with TRBJ2-3, with D maybe TRBD2 (5 bases). The CDR3 extends over 12 amino acids. From germline, CDR1 is MNHNS and CDR2 SASEGT. The CDR3 nucleotides read TGTACGAACAGTGACGGCGGGGATACGCAGTATTTT. As protein: CTNSDGGDTQYF.

Ten or more counts support this clonotype. The J gene is TRBJ2-1, the V gene TRBV25-1, with 10 nucleotides matching TRBD2. The V segment lost 6 bases and the J segment 7 bases; nucleotides outside the gene matches: 3. Germline CDR1 is MGHDK and CDR2 is SYGVNS. The CDR3 sequence is 13 residues long. In DNA form, the CDR3 reads TGTGCCAGCAGAGCGGGAGGGCCGAATGAGCAGTTCTTC. Its translation: CASRAGGPNEQFF.

This clonotype was counted many times. The genes are TRBV11-2 and TRBJ1-3; D call uncertain. Trimming cost V 8 bases and J 0 bases, with 14 bases left between them. CDR3 length: 15 residues. Germline CDR1 and CDR2: SGHAT and FQNNGV. This chain's CDR3 is CASHTRASSGNTIYF. CDR3 bases: TGTGCCAGCCACACTCGGGCGAGCTCTGGAAACACCATATATTTT.

This clonotype was counted a few times. The rearrangement uses TRBV28 and TRBJ1-5, with TRBD1 as a possible D gene (5 bases). The CDR3 runs to 15 residues. The V and J ends lost 6 bases and 7 bases respectively, with 19 bases between them. CDR1 and CDR2 (germline): MDHEN, SYDVKM. CDR3: CASSPGGGFGQPQHF. For the CDR3, the DNA is TGTGCCAGCAGCCCCGGCGGGGGATTCGGACAGCCCCAGCATTTT.

This clonotype appeared many times. J is TRBJ2-1 and V is TRBV28, with 11 bases that match TRBD2. The J call is doubtful: the DNA matches TRBJ2-5 better. Looked up from germline, CDR1 is MDHEN and CDR2 is SYDVKM. The CDR3 contains 18 residues. CDR3 residues: CASSYGTIAGGRGETQYF. In nucleotides, the CDR3 is TGTGCCAGCAGTTATGGGACTATAGCGGGAGGGCGAGGGGAGACCCAGTACTTC.

This clonotype was seen many times. The CDR3 coding sequence is TGCAGTGCTTGGGACTGGCGAAACACAGATACGCAGTATTTT. Translated, it gives CSAWDWRNTDTQYF. The rearrangement uses TRBV20-1 and TRBJ2-3, with a weak D call TRBD2 (6 bases). Trimming shortened V by 5 bases and J by 2 bases, and 14 bases separated the two germline ends. Germline-derived CDR1 and CDR2 are DFQATT and SNEGSKA (reference sequence). The CDR3 spans 14 residues.

This clonotype was counted a few times. One junction end disagrees with the germline gene, perhaps due to a read error. The gene calls are TRBV11-1 and TRBJ2-1; TRBD2 matches 14 bases. The germline gives CDR1 SGHAT, CDR2 FQDESV (reference sequence). This CDR3 has 16 amino acids. CDR3 in DNA: TGCGCCAGCAGCACCGGGACTAGCGGGAGAGCCAATGAGCAGTTCTTC. Translating gives CASSTGTSGRANEQFF.

This clonotype was recorded many times. The rearrangement links TRBV5-6 to TRBJ1-5, with 8 bases aligning to TRBD1. Trimming took 0 bases from V and 2 from J; bases not matched to a gene: 4. CDR1 and CDR2 from the germline V gene are SGHDT and YYEEEE. The CDR3 loop spans 16 amino acids. CDR3 sequence: CASSLAGGPGNQPQHF. For the CDR3, the DNA is TGTGCCAGCAGCTTGGCAGGGGGCCCGGGCAATCAGCCCCAGCATTTT.

The sample holds a few counts of this clonotype. The genes are TRBV10-2 and TRBJ2-1; 7 nucleotides match TRBD2. The length of the CDR3 is 18 residues. Trimming removed 5 bases from V and 6 bases from J; junction bases left unmatched: 19. Germline V lookup: CDR1 WSHSY, CDR2 SAAADI. CDR3: CASSYLAEGATGSNEQFF. The CDR3 DNA follows: TGCGCCAGCAGTTATCTAGCGGAAGGAGCCACTGGGAGCAATGAGCAGTTCTTC.